This T cell receptor beta chain was recorded in a study of blood T cell repertoires in COVID-19. In the study overall: T cells, B-cell-depleted T cells, or PBMCs provided the cDNA or gDNA that served as material.

In the original processing: Amplification from reference gene primers served as the basis for estimated nucleated cell counts. Clones were sequenced by immunoSEQ multiplex PCR, and TCRdb holds only the in-frame ones, with some missing. For V, J and clone size, that table is used; D and trimming come from the DNA. Of 23,000 or so clones listed, 80% to 90% are singletons. J was trimmed by 1 base and V by 6 bases; bases with no gene match: 8. Germline loops: CDR1 MNHEY, CDR2 SMNVEV (reference sequence). This CDR3 contains 15 residues. What was sequenced was peripheral blood. The receptor's source is a man aged 45-65 years with active COVID-19. The chain carries TRBV27 and TRBJ1-1, with 7 bases identical to TRBD1. Written as DNA, the CDR3 is TGTGCCAGCAGCCCCCCGGGACAGAGGAACACTGAAGCTTTCTTT. Translated: CASSPPGQRNTEAFF.